This paragraph reports one T cell receptor (beta chain). Its specificity is not known. The CDR3 covers 16 residues. V was clipped by 2 bases and J by 2 bases, with 12 bases between them. Germline CDR1 is SGHAT and CDR2 is FQNNGV. This sample stems from a study of shared clonotypes between healthy human individuals. Study at large: The plates for each donor numbered three CD4 naive, three CD4 memory, two CD8 naive and one CD8 memory.

The investigators split CD4+ cells into a CD45RA+ naive subset and a CD45RA-negative memory subset. Study observations and caveats: Memory subsets generally showed smaller estimated richness than naive subsets did.

Assay execution took place at the deep level. Profiled with immunoSEQ multiplex PCR; TCRdb holds only in-frame clones, not every one. Altogether approximately 2,300,000 clones are present, around 92% being singletons, with the ten largest covering about 0.41%. The chain combines TRBV11-2 with TRBJ2-2, with no clear D. Sequencing was carried out using naive CD4+ T cells from PBMCs. Described subset: CD45RA+ positively selected. This TCR was sampled from a man between 18 and 29 years old in good health. Some clones in this sample may be carry-over from other donors' samples. This CDR3 reads CASSLSSSLNTGELFF. The CDR3 DNA reads TGTGCCAGCAGCTTAAGTAGTAGCCTCAACACCGGGGAGCTGTTTTTT.